The 5 T cell receptor beta chains below were found in one sample sequenced in a study of T cells after yellow fever vaccination (dated by TCRdb to between 2018 and 2021). Library prep was done by 5' RACE. This sample was sequenced with an Illumina HiSeq 2500. TCRdb reworked the public reads: Q25 trimming with fastp, MiXCR clone assembly, productive beta chains retained. Identical CDR3 protein sequences are pooled into one entry, listed with their most common genes and DNA. The sample has about 630,000 distinct CDR3 sequences on record, roughly 12% of them singletons. Jointly, the top ten make up 15% of the sample. This specimen's treatment or condition label, interpreted: live attenuated yellow fever vaccine strain. Sample: PBMCs, taken on the day of the yellow fever booster vaccination. These receptors all stem from a man aged 25 to 45 who received the YFV17D yellow fever vaccine.

This clonotype was seen a few times. The CDR3 loop is CATKEQGSSYEQYF. The DNA of the CDR3 is TGTGCCACCAAAGAACAGGGGTCCTCCTACGAGCAGTACTTC. The chain joins TRBV10-3 to TRBJ2-7; 7 nucleotides line up with TRBD1. CDR1 is ENHRY and CDR2 is SYGVKD in the germline V gene. V was pared by 10 bases and J by 0 bases, with 9 bases of the junction left unmatched. This CDR3 is 14 amino acids long.

The rearrangement uses TRBV7-3 and TRBJ2-7; 7 nucleotides agree with TRBD1. Per the germline V gene, CDR1 is SGHTA and CDR2 is FQGTGA. With V trimmed by 5 bases and J by 7 bases, 11 bases remained unmatched. This CDR3 spans 14 amino acids. Here the CDR3 DNA reads TGTGCCAGCAGCCAAAGGGGGCCTCAAGGGGAGCAGTACTTC. Encoded protein: CASSQRGPQGEQYF.

In this sample, this clonotype turned up a few times. The chain carries TRBV15 and TRBJ1-1, with a weak D call TRBD1 (5 bases). The CDR3 has 13 amino acids. The ends were cut back, 3 bases at V and 4 bases at J, with 9 bases in the middle. Germline V gene sequence: CDR1 LNHNV, CDR2 YYDKDF (reference sequence). The chain's CDR3 is CATSSGDPTEAFF. CDR3 bases: TGTGCCACCAGCAGTGGGGACCCCACTGAAGCTTTCTTT.

The chain couples TRBV25-1 to TRBJ2-2, with 7 bases identical to TRBD2. The V and J ends lost 8 bases and 5 bases, in that order; junction bases with no gene match: 5. The V gene's germline CDR1 is MGHDK and CDR2 SYGVNS. The CDR3 sequence is 13 residues long. The CDR3 protein is CASSGLPTGELFF. In nucleotides, the CDR3 is TGTGCCAGCTCGGGACTACCTACCGGGGAGCTGTTTTTT.

This clonotype was seen at least ten times. J is TRBJ2-5 and V is TRBV15, with D maybe TRBD2 (7 bases). Trimming pared 1 base from V and 1 base from J, leaving 13 bases between. CDR1 is LNHNV, CDR2 YYDKDF, per germline (reference sequence). This CDR3 region has 16 residues. The CDR3 bases are TGTGCCACCAGCAGAGTAGGGGGAGGGCCCCAAGAGACCCAGTACTTC. Protein sequence: CATSRVGGGPQETQYF.